These T cell receptor beta chains were read from a single sample in a study of blood T cells in healthy people across ages. TCRdb re-called the 5' RACE reads through MiXCR, storing one row per CDR3 protein. This table has 800,000 to 950,000 distinct CDR3 sequences, around 36% appearing once. The sequenced sample consisted of blood. The source is a man between 18 and 29 years old in good health. Both conserved end residues are part of each CDR3. D genes are given only for firm matches. Size is stated for part of the rows, as once, few or many counts, or as a class when the clone is expanded.

TRBV4-1	NA	TRBJ2-1	NA	CASSQELASSYNEQFF	TGCGCCAGCAGCCAAGAGTTGGCCAGCTCCTACAATGAGCAGTTCTTC
TRBV6-2/TRBV6-3	NA	TRBJ2-2	TRBD2	CASSYLVLYQPGLAEIANTGELFF	TGTGCCAGCAGTTACCTGGTTCTTTACCAACCGGGACTAGCGGAGATCGCGAACACCGGGGAGCTGTTTTTT
TRBV12-3/TRBV12-4	few	TRBJ2-2	NA	CASSLHAGELFF	TGTGCCAGCAGTTTACATGCCGGGGAGCTGTTTTTT
TRBV4-1	few	TRBJ1-5	NA	CASSQEPGDNQPQHF	TGCGCCAGCAGCCAAGAACCGGGGGACAATCAGCCCCAGCATTTT
TRBV7-3	NA	TRBJ2-3	NA	CASSRNGGPDTQYF	TGTGCCAGCAGCCGTAATGGGGGCCCAGATACGCAGTATTTT
TRBV6-6	few	TRBJ1-6	NA	CASSQRGRNSPLHF	TGTGCCAGCAGCCAGAGGGGTCGGAATTCACCCCTCCACTTT
TRBV7-2	NA	TRBJ1-5	NA	CASSFNPVRPQHF	TGTGCCAGCAGCTTTAATCCAGTGCGGCCCCAGCATTTT
TRBV6-6	many	TRBJ2-4	NA	CASSYPDQDLAKNIQYF	TGTGCCAGCAGTTACCCGGACCAAGACCTAGCCAAAAACATTCAGTACTTC
TRBV12-3/TRBV12-4	NA	TRBJ1-1	NA	CASNERQLMNTEAFF	TGTGCCAGCAACGAACGACAGTTAATGAACACTGAAGCTTTCTTT
TRBV5-1	few	TRBJ2-3	NA	CASSLRDGANTDTQYF	TGCGCCAGCAGCTTGAGGGACGGAGCTAACACAGATACGCAGTATTTT
TRBV20-1	many	TRBJ1-2	NA	CSCSLPNYGYTF	TGCAGTTGCAGTCTACCTAACTATGGCTACACCTTC